These 14 T cell receptor beta chains were all obtained from the same sample, sequenced in a study of T cell clonality in common variable immunodeficiency. The assay was immunoSEQ multiplex PCR, and TCRdb's table has in-frame clones only and misses some. This repertoire holds roughly 40,000 clones, and none appear only once. Material: peripheral blood mononuclear cells. Receptor source: a person between 18 and 75 years old in good health.

This clone was seen many times. The CDR3 sequence: CASSSRQPQETQYF. The CDR3 DNA, read in part, is TGCGCCAGCAGCTCCCGACAGCCTCAAGAGACC. The chain joins TRBV5-1 to TRBJ2-5, with D possibly matching TRBD1 (5 bases). The CDR3 end lies 3 residues beyond the end of the read and is filled in from the germline J gene. The CDR3 consists of 14 residues. V was cut by 3 bases and J by 2 bases, with 11 bases left in between. Per germline, CDR1 SGHRS and CDR2 YFSETQ.

This clone was picked up many times. With the read ending 3 residues before the CDR3 end, the germline J gene is used to fill in that end. The V and J genes are TRBV2 and TRBJ1-2; D is uncertain. Trimming removed 5 bases from V and 0 bases from J, with 10 bases in between. This CDR3 has 14 amino acids. Germline V gives CDR1 SNHLY, CDR2 FYNNEI. The CDR3 DNA, read in part, is TGTGCCAGCAGTCTCAAACAGACTAACTATGGC. Its translation is CASSLKQTNYG. The entire CDR3 reads CASSLKQTNYGYTF.

As for this clone: This could be a read error, since a much larger clone is one nucleotide away. CDR3 DNA (partial): TGTGCCTGGAGGGATGCGACAGGGGGGGTGACCGGGCCG. Its translation: CAWRDATGGVTGP. The full CDR3 protein is CAWRDATGGVTGPQYF. V is TRBV30 and J is TRBJ2-3, with 9 positions matching TRBD1. The read falls 3 residues short of the CDR3 end, and the missing part is taken from the germline J gene. The CDR3 runs to 16 residues. Germline loops: CDR1 GTSNPN, CDR2 SVGIG (reference sequence).

This clone appeared many times. The sequenced fragment ends 3 residues before the CDR3 boundary, so the rest is inferred from the germline J gene. Other nucleotide sequences in the sample specify the same CDR3. This sequence joins TRBV7-6 and TRBJ2-5; D possibly corresponds to TRBD1 (5 bases). Germline V gene lookup returns CDR1 SGHVS and CDR2 FNYEAQ. Trimming took 4 bases from V and 5 from J, leaving 11 bases between them. This CDR3 is built from 13 residues. CDR3 sequence reads: CASSSRVAETQYF. The sequenced CDR3 bases are TGTGCCAGCAGCTCCAGGGTTGCGGAGACC.

This clone was picked up a small number of times. A read error may explain this, as a much larger clone is one base away. The sequenced fragment ends 3 residues before the CDR3 boundary, so the rest is inferred from the germline J gene. The identical CDR3 is also encoded by other nucleotide sequences in the sample. The chain recombines TRBV6-1 with TRBJ1-1, with 8 bases aligning to TRBD1. The CDR3 is 15 amino acids. V shed 2 bases, J shed 4 bases, and the junction held 6 bases outside the gene matches. The V gene's germline CDR1 is MNHNS and CDR2 SASEGT. CDR3 region: CASSETGGRSTEAFF. Incomplete CDR3 DNA: TGTGCCAGCAGTGAAACAGGGGGGCGGAGCACTGAA.

The CDR3 protein is CASSIGTGASSYDYTF. The sequenced CDR3 bases are TGTGCCAGTAGTATCGGGACAGGGGCGAGCTCCTACGAC. This chain uses TRBV19 with TRBJ1-2; 10 nucleotides align to TRBD1. The CDR3 end lies 3 residues beyond the end of the read and is filled in from the germline J gene. The CDR3 spans 16 residues. CDR1 LNHDA and CDR2 SQIVND come from the germline V gene (reference sequence).

In this sample, this clone turned up many times. The read finishes 3 residues shy of the CDR3 end, and the germline J gene is used to complete it. This rearrangement joins TRBV4-1 to TRBJ2-1, with a weak D call TRBD2 (6 bases). CDR3 length: 13 residues. V dropped 6 bases and J dropped 7 bases, with 13 bases sitting between them. Germline loops: CDR1 MGHRA, CDR2 YSYEKL. This CDR3 is CASRRLEENEQFF. CDR3 DNA (partial): TGCGCCAGCAGACGACTAGAGGAAAATGAG.

This clone was observed at least ten times. The read halts 3 residues ahead of the CDR3 end, with the missing end drawn from the germline J gene. The chain joins TRBV19 to TRBJ2-7; 8 bases fit TRBD1. The germline gives CDR1 LNHDA, CDR2 SQIVND (reference sequence). Trimming cost V 6 bases and J 5 bases; bases outside gene matches: 6. The CDR3 runs 13 residues. CDR3 sequence: CASRRTGLDEQYF. Incomplete CDR3 DNA: TGTGCCAGTAGGAGGACAGGGCTCGACGAG.

This clone was picked up many times. The read ends 3 residues early relative to the CDR3; the germline J gene fills the gap. The chain uses TRBV20-1 and TRBJ1-6; TRBD1 matches 8 bases. V dropped 5 bases and J dropped 6; count of bases not matched to a gene: 6. The CDR3 is 14 amino acids. Germline V gene data show CDR1 as DFQATT and CDR2 as SNEGSKA (reference sequence). CDR3 amino acids: CSAGPGQVNSPLHF. The sequenced part of the CDR3 DNA is TGCAGTGCTGGCCCGGGACAGGTTAATTCACCC.

This clone was seen repeatedly, ten times or more. From the germline J gene comes the end of the CDR3, since the read stops 3 residues before it. V usage is TRBV20-1 and J usage is TRBJ2-1; a weak D match, TRBD2 (6 bases). The CDR3 extends over 16 amino acids. In germline, CDR1 is DFQATT, CDR2 SNEGSKA (reference sequence). Incomplete CDR3 DNA: TGCAGCGCACCTAGCGTCGGTGGAGTGGAGTTCAATGAG. As protein: CSAPSVGGVEFNE. The CDR3 reads in full as CSAPSVGGVEFNEQFF.

This clone was recorded many times. The read terminates 3 residues ahead of where the CDR3 ends, so the germline J gene completes it. The chain carries TRBV12-3 or TRBV12-4 and TRBJ1-1; D not resolved. V was clipped by 4 bases and J by 1 base, with 10 bases between them. The CDR3 consists of 14 residues. CDR3 protein: CASSSLNGNTEAFF. Partial CDR3 DNA: TGTGCCAGCAGTTCCTTGAACGGGAACACTGAA.

This clone was counted between two and nine times. The read is 3 residues too short to cover the CDR3 end, so that end is filled in from the germline J gene. The chain carries TRBV19 and TRBJ2-3; D might be TRBD1 (6 bases). The CDR3 has 18 amino acids. Germline V gene data show CDR1 as LNHDA and CDR2 as SQIVND (reference sequence). The CDR3 region is CASSPMDSLSGPQETQYF. Incomplete CDR3 DNA: TGTGCCAGTAGTCCCATGGACAGCCTTTCGGGGCCCCAAGAGACG.

Points on this clone: The read stops 3 residues short of the end of the CDR3; the missing end is completed from the germline J gene. This chain connects TRBV5-1 to TRBJ2-1; the D call may be TRBD1 or TRBD2 (7 bases each). Germline CDR1 reads SGHRS; CDR2 reads YFSETQ. V was cut by 3 bases and J by 4 bases, with 29 bases left in between. This CDR3 has 20 amino acids. This CDR3 reads CASSYWGREGAKDRYNEQFF. CDR3 DNA, as far as it was read: TGCGCCAGCAGCTACTGGGGCAGGGAGGGGGCAAAGGACCGGTACAATGAG.

This clone was detected ten times or more. The CDR3 end falls 3 residues outside the read, so it is completed with the germline J gene. The chain couples TRBV29-1 to TRBJ2-3; TRBD2 matches at 10 bases. The germline V gene encodes CDR1 SQVTM and CDR2 ANQGSEA. V shed 5 bases, J shed 0 bases, and the junction held 8 bases outside the gene matches. This CDR3 is 16 amino acids long. CDR3: CSVLPLTSGSTDTQYF. The part of the CDR3 DNA that was read is TGCAGCGTTCTTCCCTTGACTAGCGGGAGCACAGATACG.